This T cell receptor (beta chain) was recorded in a study of a mutant IDH1 vaccine in newly diagnosed glioma. Study-wide background: Eight vaccinations reached patients in weeks 1, 3, 5, 7, 11, 15, 19 and 23. Vaccinations were initiated 4-6 weeks following radiotherapy alone, or were given together with temozolomide cycles. Treatment recipients were around 62% male and around 40% female, and their mean age was approximately 43 years.

As regards this clone: As yet, its antigen is unknown.

Regarding time point: week 23, last vaccination. Doses comprised 300 ug of mutant IDH1 20-mer peptide each, plus topical imiquimod. Study-wide results and limits: Pseudoprogression apparently lacked any relation to changes in top peripheral T cell clonotypes.

CDR1 and CDR2 (germline): MNHEY, SMNVEV (reference sequence). The CDR3 spans 17 residues. J gave up 4 bases and V 2 bases, and 8 bases lay outside the gene matches. Generated by immunoSEQ multiplex PCR, the TCRdb table keeps only in-frame clones and is missing some. The top ten clones hold about 4.1% of a sample with about 65,000 clones, approximately 85% of them seen once. The J gene is TRBJ2-1, the V gene TRBV27; 10 nucleotides line up with TRBD2. This TCR came from a man aged 25-45 years with glioma. Sequencing used PBMCs, obtained from a glioma patient whose treatment included an IDH1 peptide vaccine. The CDR3 sequence is CASSLNSASGGYNEQFF. The DNA of the CDR3 is TGTGCCAGCAGTTTAAATTCTGCTAGCGGGGGTTACAATGAGCAGTTCTTC.